These T cell receptor beta chains were read from a single sample in a study of blood T cell repertoires in COVID-19. TCRdb keeps only in-frame clones here, not all; method: immunoSEQ multiplex PCR. Among around 60,000 clones listed, around 77% were seen once. The sequenced material came from peripheral blood. These receptors were taken from an elderly man with active or convalescent COVID-19. Each CDR3 is given with its conserved first and last residue. Each record gives: V gene, J gene, CDR3 length, D gene, clone size, CDR3 protein, CDR3 DNA. D genes are given only for firm matches. Size is stated for part of the rows, as once, few or many counts, or as a class when the clone is expanded.

TRBV5-5	TRBJ1-4	14	-	-	CASSFVDKREKLFF	TGTGCCAGCAGCTTTGTGGACAAACGTGAAAAACTGTTTTTT
TRBV20-1	TRBJ2-7	11	-	-	CSGSRGYEQYF	TGCAGTGGGTCCAGGGGCTACGAGCAGTACTTC
TRBV27	TRBJ2-5	15	TRBD2	few	CASSRAGGGGETQYF	TGTGCCAGCAGCCGAGCGGGCGGGGGGGGAGAGACCCAGTACTTC
TRBV18	TRBJ2-3	15	-	-	CASSLASSSTDTQYF	TGTGCCAGCTCACTGGCTAGCAGCTCCACAGATACGCAGTATTTT
TRBV5-1	TRBJ2-5	15	TRBD2	-	CASSLSGGTQETQYF	TGCGCCAGCAGCTTGAGCGGGGGGACCCAAGAGACCCAGTACTTC
TRBV25-1	TRBJ1-1	17	-	-	CASSERDWGHPNTEAFF	TGTGCCAGCAGTGAACGAGATTGGGGACACCCGAACACTGAAGCTTTCTTT
TRBV7-3	TRBJ2-3	14	-	once	CASSWASAPDTQYF	TGTGCCAGCAGCTGGGCTAGCGCCCCAGATACGCAGTATTTT
TRBV15	TRBJ1-6	15	-	few	CATSRDRGDYSPLHF	TGTGCCACCAGCAGAGATCGGGGGGACTATTCACCCCTCCACTTT
TRBV28	TRBJ2-1	16	TRBD2	-	CASTREGLAGVNEQFF	TGTGCCAGTACCCGAGAGGGACTAGCGGGAGTAAATGAGCAGTTCTTC
TRBV6-1	TRBJ2-1	15	-	-	CASSDSPGSYNEQFF	TGTGCCAGCAGTGATTCCCCCGGCTCCTACAATGAGCAGTTCTTC
TRBV4-1	TRBJ1-1	11	-	-	CASSQRTEAFF	TGCGCCAGCAGCCAGAGGACAGAAGCTTTCTTT
TRBV27	TRBJ1-2	13	TRBD1	-	CASSPTGGGGYTF	TGTGCCAGCAGTCCTACAGGGGGAGGAGGCTACACCTTC
TRBV9	TRBJ1-1	14	-	-	CASREWGGNTEAFF	TGTGCCAGCAGGGAGTGGGGCGGGAACACTGAAGCTTTCTTT
TRBV4-1	TRBJ2-3	13	-	-	CASSHQGTDTQYF	TGCGCCAGCAGCCACCAGGGAACAGATACGCAGTATTTT
TRBV4-3	TRBJ1-2	15	-	-	CASSQVFQGNYGYTF	TGCGCCAGCAGCCAGGTGTTCCAGGGGAACTATGGCTACACCTTC
TRBV2	TRBJ2-2	13	-	many	CASSEQGTGELFF	TGTGCCAGCAGTGAACAGGGTACCGGGGAGCTGTTTTTT
TRBV18	TRBJ1-1	17	TRBD1	-	CASSLRGTGVSGTEAFF	TGTGCCAGCTCCCTCCGGGGGACAGGGGTTTCCGGCACTGAAGCTTTCTTT
TRBV10-1	TRBJ2-1	15	TRBD1	-	CASSRDRGGRNEQFF	TGCGCCAGCAGTAGGGACAGGGGGGGTAGGAATGAGCAGTTCTTC
TRBV28	TRBJ2-1	18	TRBD2	-	CASSWWESGTSVDNEQFF	TGTGCCAGCAGTTGGTGGGAATCCGGGACTAGCGTTGACAATGAGCAGTTCTTC
TRBV5-1	TRBJ1-3	15	-	-	CASSFEGPSGNTIYF	TGCGCCAGCAGCTTTGAGGGTCCCTCTGGAAACACCATATATTTT
TRBV6-6	TRBJ2-5	14	TRBD1	-	CASSPGTAVETQYF	TGTGCCAGCAGCCCAGGGACAGCGGTAGAGACCCAGTACTTC
TRBV10-2	TRBJ2-1	16	TRBD2	once	CASSDIGTNSYNEQFF	TGCGCCAGCAGTGATATCGGGACTAACTCCTACAATGAGCAGTTCTTC
TRBV7-9	TRBJ1-4	14	TRBD1	-	CASSSGTGTEKLFF	TGTGCCAGCAGCTCCGGGACAGGTACCGAAAAACTGTTTTTT
TRBV6-1	TRBJ1-1	13	-	once	CASSEDEGTEAFF	TGTGCCAGCAGTGAAGATGAGGGCACTGAAGCTTTCTTT
TRBV9	TRBJ1-2	16	TRBD1	-	CASSPSGTGAYYGYTF	TGTGCCAGCAGCCCCTCCGGGACAGGGGCATACTATGGCTACACCTTC
TRBV7-6	TRBJ2-1	16	TRBD2	-	CASSLAQAGGPNEQFF	TGTGCCAGCAGCTTAGCCCAAGCGGGGGGGCCAAATGAGCAGTTCTTC
TRBV5-1	TRBJ1-1	17	TRBD1	-	CASSHFPGQGSNTEAFF	TGCGCCAGCAGCCACTTCCCGGGACAGGGATCCAACACTGAAGCTTTCTTT
TRBV7-2	TRBJ1-5	16	TRBD1	once	CASSFSTGGYGQPQHF	TGTGCCAGCAGCTTTAGCACAGGGGGCTATGGGCAGCCCCAGCATTTT
TRBV5-1	TRBJ1-3	16	TRBD1	few	CASSSGGHLSGNTIYF	TGCGCCAGCAGCTCAGGGGGACACCTCTCTGGAAACACCATATATTTT
TRBV4-1	TRBJ2-7	17	TRBD2	-	CASSHSLLAPKVYEQYF	TGCGCCAGCAGCCATTCACTACTAGCGCCAAAGGTCTACGAGCAGTACTTC
TRBV9	TRBJ2-3	15	TRBD2	-	CASSKTSGATDTQYF	TGTGCCAGCAGCAAGACTAGCGGGGCCACAGATACGCAGTATTTT
TRBV6-5	TRBJ2-3	13	-	-	CASSYVYTDTQYF	TGTGCCAGCAGTTACGTTTACACAGATACGCAGTATTTT
TRBV10-3	TRBJ1-1	14	TRBD1	-	CAISSDRLNTEAFF	TGTGCCATCAGTTCGGACAGGTTGAACACTGAAGCTTTCTTT
TRBV28	TRBJ2-7	14	-	-	CASSLPPESYEQYF	TGTGCCAGCAGTTTGCCCCCGGAGTCCTACGAGCAGTACTTC
TRBV9	TRBJ1-1	14	TRBD1	-	CASSVGQGSTEAFF	TGTGCCAGCAGCGTAGGACAGGGATCCACTGAAGCTTTCTTT
TRBV7-6	TRBJ2-7	13	TRBD1	-	CASSYSTGDRQYF	TGTGCCAGCAGCTACTCGACAGGGGATCGGCAGTACTTC
TRBV7-9	TRBJ1-4	16	TRBD1	-	CASSLSGTGINEKLFF	TGTGCCAGCAGCTTATCCGGGACAGGAATCAATGAAAAACTGTTTTTT
TRBV11-2	TRBJ1-2	14	TRBD1	-	CASSPGTVNYGYTF	TGTGCCAGCAGCCCAGGGACAGTTAACTATGGCTACACCTTC
TRBV6-5	TRBJ1-5	13	-	-	CASRGASNQPQHF	TGTGCCAGCAGAGGGGCTAGCAATCAGCCCCAGCATTTT
TRBV9	TRBJ2-3	15	-	-	CASSAQPHREDTQYF	TGTGCCAGCAGCGCCCAGCCCCATAGGGAGGATACGCAGTATTTT
TRBV2	TRBJ1-5	13	-	-	CAFSREHNQPQHF	TGTGCCTTCTCCCGGGAGCATAATCAGCCCCAGCATTTT
TRBV27	TRBJ2-2	14	-	-	CASRGDSITGELFF	TGTGCCAGCAGGGGGGACTCCATAACCGGGGAGCTGTTTTTT
TRBV19	TRBJ2-2	15	-	-	CASSISRINTGELFF	TGTGCCAGTAGTATCAGCAGGATTAACACCGGGGAGCTGTTTTTT
TRBV18	TRBJ1-4	16	-	-	CASSQNRFATNEKLFF	TGTGCCAGCTCACAAAACAGATTCGCGACTAATGAAAAACTGTTTTTT
TRBV28	TRBJ2-7	12	-	-	CASSIQGFEQYF	TGTGCCAGCAGCATACAGGGATTCGAGCAGTACTTC
TRBV5-1	TRBJ1-4	17	-	-	CASSLGTDFVGNEKLFF	TGCGCCAGCAGCTTGGGGACAGATTTCGTGGGGAATGAAAAACTGTTTTTT
TRBV2	TRBJ2-3	16	TRBD1	-	CASSDQGTGATDTQYF	TGTGCCAGCAGTGACCAGGGGACAGGGGCTACAGATACGCAGTATTTT
TRBV7-9	TRBJ2-5	16	TRBD2	-	CASSTLAGGPQETQYF	TGTGCCAGCAGCACACTAGCGGGGGGGCCCCAAGAGACCCAGTACTTC
TRBV3-1/TRBV3-2	TRBJ2-1	20	-	-	CASSQVAWVGGRSSYNEQFF	TGTGCCAGCAGCCAAGTCGCGTGGGTCGGGGGACGTAGCTCCTACAATGAGCAGTTCTTC
TRBV6-5	TRBJ2-5	16	TRBD2	-	CASSLLAGVFVETQYF	TGTGCCAGCAGTTTACTAGCGGGAGTTTTCGTGGAGACCCAGTACTTC
TRBV9	TRBJ2-1	15	-	few	CASSGLGGSYNEQFF	TGTGCCAGCAGCGGCCTAGGTGGCTCCTACAATGAGCAGTTCTTC
TRBV11-2	TRBJ2-5	17	-	once	CASSLDRGRGGQETQYF	TGTGCCAGCAGCTTAGATCGGGGCAGGGGTGGCCAAGAGACCCAGTACTTC
TRBV19	TRBJ2-3	19	TRBD2	-	CASSMTGAGGLAGSDTQYF	TGTGCCAGTAGTATGACTGGTGCCGGGGGACTAGCGGGGTCAGATACGCAGTATTTT